This passage covers 8 T cell receptor beta chains from one sample sequenced in a study of T cell repertoires in cytomegalovirus infection. MiXCR, applied by TCRdb to the reads, yields one record per CDR3 protein. The sample has hundreds of thousands of distinct CDR3 sequences; approximately 32% are singletons. Sequencing was performed on PBMCs. These receptor sequences come from a human donor in good health (CMV status not recorded). Some clones in this sample may be carry-over from other donors' samples.

There are a few counts of this clonotype. The CDR3 DNA follows: TGCAGTCATGGTATGTTGGGTCAGCCCCAGCATTTT. It codes for CSHGMLGQPQHF. The V call is TRBV20-1, the J call TRBJ1-5; D is unclear. Trimming shortened V by 8 bases and J by 6 bases, and 14 bases separated the two germline ends. In germline, CDR1 is DFQATT, CDR2 SNEGSKA (reference sequence). The CDR3 runs to 12 residues.

The chain has TRBV12-3 or TRBV12-4 and TRBJ1-4; D is unclear. V lost 8 bases to trimming and J lost 10 bases, with 14 bases between them. The CDR3 length is 12 residues. The CDR3 nucleotides read TGTGCCAGCGGGGATCCGGAAAGAAAACTGTTTTTT. It encodes CASGDPERKLFF.

The table lists this clonotype with a few counts. The CDR3 DNA is TGTGCCAGCAGCTCGGAGACAGGGGGCGTGAATCAGCCCCAGCATTTT. It codes for CASSSETGGVNQPQHF. This chain connects TRBV7-2 to TRBJ1-5; 10 nucleotides align to TRBD1. This CDR3 is 16 amino acids long. From germline, CDR1 is SGHTA and CDR2 FQGNSA. J was trimmed by 4 bases and V by 4 bases; bases with no gene match: 7.

Ten or more counts support this clonotype. The chain joins TRBV7-8 to TRBJ1-1, with D perhaps TRBD1 (6 bases). This CDR3 comprises 15 residues. Germline assignment: CDR1 SGHVS and CDR2 FQNEAQ. The V and J ends lost 1 base and 4 bases respectively, with 13 bases between them. CDR3 nucleotide sequence: TGTGCCAGCAGCTTAGAATTTCCAGGGGTCACTGAAGCTTTCTTT. Protein: CASSLEFPGVTEAFF.

This CDR3 is CASSLPLLGAMGEQFF. The CDR3 DNA is TGTGCCAGCAGTTTACCGCTTCTGGGCGCAATGGGGGAGCAGTTCTTC. The rearrangement links TRBV12-3 or TRBV12-4 to TRBJ2-1; D remains ambiguous. Deletions cut 2 bases from V and 10 bases from J, with 21 bases between. The CDR3 sequence is 16 residues long.

Comment on this clonotype: This may stem from a read error, because a much larger clone lies one nucleotide away. The chain has TRBV7-6 and TRBJ2-3; no firm D call. This CDR3 comprises 14 residues. V lost 1 base, J lost 6 bases, and 11 bases lay in between. CDR1 is SGHVS, CDR2 FNYEAQ, per germline. The DNA for the CDR3 is TGTGCCAGCAGCTTAGATGAAGCCTTGGATACGCAGTATTTT. Residues: CASSLDEALDTQYF.

The chain couples TRBV5-1 to TRBJ1-1; the D gene is possibly TRBD1 (5 bases). Trimming cost V 3 bases and J 3 bases, with 15 bases left between them. This CDR3 has 15 residues. Per the germline V gene, CDR1 is SGHRS and CDR2 is YFSETQ. This CDR3 is CASSSLLGEYTEAFF. Here the CDR3 DNA reads TGCGCCAGCAGCTCCCTTTTGGGGGAGTACACTGAAGCTTTCTTT.

This clonotype was seen a few times. The junction and the germline gene differ at one end; a read error may be behind it. The chain recombines TRBV4-1 with TRBJ1-1; D uncertain. Germline V gene sequence: CDR1 MGHRA, CDR2 YSYEKL. The length of the CDR3 is 12 residues. CDR3 region: CASSQLDTEAFF. CDR3 nucleotides: TGCGCCAGCAGCCAACTTGACACGGAAGCTTTCTTT.